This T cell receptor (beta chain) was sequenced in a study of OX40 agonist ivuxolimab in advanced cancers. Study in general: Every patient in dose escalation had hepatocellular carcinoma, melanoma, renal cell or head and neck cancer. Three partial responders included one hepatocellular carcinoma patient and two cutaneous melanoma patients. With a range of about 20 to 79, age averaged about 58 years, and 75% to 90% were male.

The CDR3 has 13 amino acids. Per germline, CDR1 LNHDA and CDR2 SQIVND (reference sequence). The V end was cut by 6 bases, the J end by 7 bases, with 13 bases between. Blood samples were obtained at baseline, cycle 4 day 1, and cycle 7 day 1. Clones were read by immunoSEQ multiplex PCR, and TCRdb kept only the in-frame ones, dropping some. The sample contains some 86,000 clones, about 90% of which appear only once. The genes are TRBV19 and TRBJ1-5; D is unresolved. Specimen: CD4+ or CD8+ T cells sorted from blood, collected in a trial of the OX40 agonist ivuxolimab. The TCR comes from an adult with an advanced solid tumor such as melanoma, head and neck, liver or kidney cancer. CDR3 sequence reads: CASRKAVSQPQHF. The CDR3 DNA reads TGTGCCAGTAGGAAGGCAGTGTCCCAGCCCCAGCATTTT. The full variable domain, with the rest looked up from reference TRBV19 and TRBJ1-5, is DGGITQSPKYLFRKEGQNVTLSCEQNLNHDAMYWYRQDPGQGLRLIYYSQIVNDFQKGDIAEGYSVSREKKESFPLTVTSAQKNPTAFYLCASRKAVSQPQHFGDGTRLSIL.